The TCR beta chain described here comes from a study of T cells in Graves' hyperthyroidism and ophthalmopathy (dated by TCRdb to the late 2010s). The study in broad terms: Peripheral blood samples were taken at initial diagnosis, before any treatment was given. TCR V-J signatures able to tell the groups apart were searched for in a discovery cohort of 95 or so patients, of whom more than 40 had Graves' ophthalmopathy and roughly 57 had stable Graves' hyperthyroidism. Prospective prediction of ophthalmopathy was tested in an independent validation cohort of some 19 hyperthyroidism patients and some 17 patients who later progressed to ophthalmopathy. The roughly 90 discovery patients were divided at random into training and test sets in a 7:3 ratio. In addition, the study compared T-cell repertoires in thyroid tissue and in blood from 6 or 7 Graves' hyperthyroidism patients. Once sampling was done, hyperthyroidism patients were given methimazole at a starting dose of 30 mg daily, whereas ophthalmopathy patients were given high-dose intravenous methylprednisolone. According to the paper, TCR Vbeta CDR3 sequencing was carried out on about 140 peripheral blood samples, which came from under 50 ophthalmopathy, some 73 hyperthyroidism and roughly 17 progressor patients.

V loses 4 bases, J loses 1 base, and the germline ends lie 17 bases apart. CDR1 and CDR2, per the germline V gene (reference sequence), are DFQATT and SNEGSKA. The CDR3 covers 15 residues, taking in both the cysteine and the phenylalanine. The read is trimmed to its CDR3 DNA, 45 bases read in frame from base 1. The paper's findings and limits, for the study overall: In validation, progression to ophthalmopathy was predicted by the model with 70% to 71% sensitivity and 72.22% specificity, a median of approximately 7.1 months before onset. A 13 V-J signature model separated ophthalmopathy from stable hyperthyroidism, with 87.88% sensitivity and roughly 84% specificity in cross-validation and 80%/75% in testing. Most expanded thyroid clonotypes (frequency above 0.001) were also detected in blood, a finding suggesting that blood repertoires may reflect thyroid immune responses. No statistical method was used to fix the sample size in advance, and group allocation was not hidden from the investigators.

Concerning this clonotype: Its specific antigen is unknown. No much larger clone exists at a distance of one base, and base qualities are not known.

The TCR beta CDR3 regions were amplified from the RNA transcripts. For the first round of RT-PCR on the TCR CDR3, the HTBI primer set was used together with the Qiagen OneStep RT-PCR kit. Libraries were constructed in a second round of multiplex PCR, after which size selection and purification were carried out. Sequencing of the libraries was done on an Illumina HiSeq2000 using paired-end 100 bp reads. In the paper's pipeline: SOAPnuke was used to process the raw data, removing reads that contained adapters or uncalled bases, had a mean Phred below 15, or lacked an exact match to the constant primer or identifier. COPE v1.2.5 was used to merge high-quality paired reads, and clonotypes were defined as unique nucleotide sequences. Clonotypes were aligned to IMGT TRBV, TRBD and TRBJ reference segments using MiTCR v1.1. The analysis included only V-J combinations with a frequency above 0.0001, which together covered more than 99% of the repertoires. The TCS score was defined as the ratio of F50 (clonal expansion) to E x V (chaos), calculated using BLOSUM62-based TCRdist between CDR3 peptides within each V-J. Welch's t-statistics and random forest reduced around 550 V-J features to 13, which were used in a naive Bayes classifier (R e1071). The public reads were reprocessed in TCRdb via fastp at Q25 and MiXCR, keeping in-frame beta chains. Entries are consolidated by CDR3 protein sequence, retaining the most common genes and DNA. Clone size and V and J calls follow TCRdb, not the original study. Counted in this sample were roughly 640,000 distinct CDR3 sequences; 16% of them appeared once. The top ten constitute roughly 3.5% of the sample.

In the ophthalmopathy patients, disease was moderately to severely active, with a Clinical Activity Score of 3 or more, a NOSPECS grade of 4 or more, and a duration of less than 3 months. Any patient with an uncontrolled infection, another autoimmune disease, pregnancy or lactation was excluded. Clinical symptoms, serum thyroxine and TRAb, thyroid ultrasound, and orbital computed tomography formed the basis for the diagnoses. PBMCs were isolated from about 9.1 ml of fresh peripheral blood by Ficoll-Paque density gradient centrifugation. Trizol reagent was used to extract total RNA, and RNA quality was then checked on an Agilent 2100 Bioanalyzer.

This TCR came from a woman between 40 and 55 years old with Graves' ophthalmopathy. The sequencing input was blood. The chain employs TRBV20-1 and TRBJ2-7, and TRBD1 may be the D gene, going by 6 matching bases. The nucleotide sequence is TGCAGTGCTACCCAGTCGGGGACACCGTCCTACGAGCAGTACTTC. It translates as CSATQSGTPSYEQYF.